These T cell receptor beta chains were read from a single sample in a study of shared clonotypes between healthy human individuals. Assay used: immunoSEQ multiplex PCR; TCRdb lists only in-frame clones, some missing. The sample records about 2.1 million clones, roughly 95% being singletons. Input material: naive CD8+ T cells from PBMCs. The receptors were sampled from a man aged 18 to 30 in good health. Some clones in this sample may be carry-over from other donors' samples. The CDR3 runs from the conserved cysteine through the conserved F or W. The D gene is left open where the match is weak. Rows give clone size only sometimes, using once, few, many, or a class for an expanded clone.

j_call d_call cdr3_length v_call clone_size cdr3_nt cdr3_aa
TRBJ2-7 - 15 TRBV28 - TGTGCCAGCAGTTTAATGAGGGGAAGAGCCTACGAGCAGTACTTC CASSLMRGRAYEQYF
TRBJ2-7 - 12 TRBV5-1 - TGCGCCAGCAGCTCCTTTGGGGGCGAGCAGTACTTC CASSSFGGEQYF
TRBJ1-5 - 17 TRBV5-6 - TGTGCCAGCAGCTTGGGTCCCAACCACCCCGAGCATCAGCCCCAGCATTTT CASSLGPNHPEHQPQHF
TRBJ2-7 TRBD1 15 TRBV9 - TGTGCCAGCAGCGTAGGAGCAGGGGGCACCTACGAGCAGTACTTC CASSVGAGGTYEQYF
TRBJ2-2 - 15 TRBV5-4 - TGTGCCAGCAGGGATACTAGCTGGAACACCGGGGAGCTGTTTTTT CASRDTSWNTGELFF
TRBJ2-7 - 16 TRBV27 - TGTGCCAGCAGTTTATCCGGTGGCGAACGCTCCTACGAGCAGTACTTC CASSLSGGERSYEQYF
TRBJ1-5 TRBD1 17 TRBV28 - TGTGCCAGCAGTACCGGACAGGGGGCAAAATCCAATCAGCCCCAGCATTTT CASSTGQGAKSNQPQHF
TRBJ2-7 - 17 TRBV27 - TGTGCCAGCAGCCCCGTTTTTACTAGGGGTCCAATAGACGAGCAGTACTTC CASSPVFTRGPIDEQYF
TRBJ2-4 TRBD2 14 TRBV28 - TGTGCCAGCAGTCCAACGGGGGGACCGTTGGTTCAGTACTTC CASSPTGGPLVQYF
TRBJ1-2 - 15 TRBV9 - TGTGCCAGCAGCGTAGACTGGTCGGCCTTTTATGGCTACACCTTC CASSVDWSAFYGYTF
TRBJ1-5 - 15 TRBV6-4 - TGTGCCAGCAGTGACTCCGACGGGGGCAATCAGCCCCAGCATTTT CASSDSDGGNQPQHF
TRBJ1-1 - 16 TRBV28 - TGTGCCAGCAGTCTACCAAGGTCGACCGCGAACACTGAAGCTTTCTTT CASSLPRSTANTEAFF
TRBJ2-7 - 14 TRBV7-9 - TGTGCCAGCAGCTCACATTGGGGCAGCTACGAGCAGTACTTC CASSSHWGSYEQYF
TRBJ1-6 - 16 TRBV30 - TGTGCCTGGAGTGTAATGGGGGTGGGCAGTAATTCACCCCTCCACTTT CAWSVMGVGSNSPLHF
TRBJ1-1 - 12 TRBV6-5 - TGTGCCAGCAGTTACAGGGGTCATGAAGCTTTCTTT CASSYRGHEAFF
TRBJ2-5 TRBD1 15 TRBV11-2 - TGTGCCAGCAGCTCGGGTGGGACAGGGCAAGAGACCCAGTACTTC CASSSGGTGQETQYF
TRBJ2-7 - 13 TRBV5-6 - TGTGCCAGCAGCTTGGGCACCCTTGTTGAGCAGTACTTC CASSLGTLVEQYF
TRBJ1-1 - 15 TRBV5-1 - TGCGCCAGCAGCTTGGAGGGGACTGCTTATGGTGAAGCTTTCTTT CASSLEGTAYGEAFF
TRBJ2-1 TRBD1 16 TRBV7-9 - TGTGCCAGCAGCGGACAAGGACAGGGCTCCTACAATGAGCAGTTCTTC CASSGQGQGSYNEQFF
TRBJ1-4 - 14 TRBV5-1 - TGCGCCAGCAGCCCCAACTTGACCCGTGAAAAACTGTTTTTT CASSPNLTREKLFF
TRBJ2-7 TRBD1 12 TRBV7-9 - TGTGCCAGCGGGACAGGGGCCTACGAGCAGTACTTC CASGTGAYEQYF
TRBJ1-5 TRBD1 16 TRBV6-6 - TGTGCCAGCAGTTACATCCCAGGGGACAGAAATCAGCCCCAGCATTTT CASSYIPGDRNQPQHF
TRBJ1-5 - 16 TRBV6-6 - TGTGCCAGCAGTTACCTAGGGACAAGGGGTCATCAGCCCCAGCATTTT CASSYLGTRGHQPQHF
TRBJ2-7 - 15 TRBV6-6 - TGTGCCAGCAGTTACTCGATTGGGGAAAGGAACGAGCAGTACTTC CASSYSIGERNEQYF
TRBJ1-1 TRBD1 16 TRBV27 - TGTGCCAGCAGTTTAAAGGGACAGTTCATGAACACTGAAGCTTTCTTT CASSLKGQFMNTEAFF
TRBJ2-7 - 13 TRBV29-1 - TGCAGCGTGGACTCCAGGGGATCCTACGAGCAGTACTTC CSVDSRGSYEQYF
TRBJ2-3 TRBD2 17 TRBV5-6 - TGTGCCAGCAGCAACCCCGGGGCTAGCGGGACTGCAGATACGCAGTATTTT CASSNPGASGTADTQYF
TRBJ2-7 - 15 TRBV5-6 - TGTGCCAGCAGCTTGACACACAGGAGCTCCTACGAGCAGTACTTC CASSLTHRSSYEQYF
TRBJ2-7 - 11 TRBV7-6 - TGTGCCAGCAGCGATGGGGGTGGGCAGTACTTC CASSDGGGQYF
TRBJ1-3 - 17 TRBV28 once TGTGCCAGCAGTTTACGCTCTTGGGCAGATTCTGGAAACACCATATATTTT CASSLRSWADSGNTIYF
TRBJ2-1 TRBD1 14 TRBV19 - TGTGCCAGTAGTACAGGGGGCGCCGGAATTGAGCAGTTCTTC CASSTGGAGIEQFF
TRBJ2-1 TRBD2 17 TRBV28 - TGTGCCAGCAGTTTATGGGGCCTAGCGGGACCCTACAATGAGCAGTTCTTC CASSLWGLAGPYNEQFF
TRBJ2-3 TRBD2 16 TRBV7-9 once TGTGCCAGCAGCTTAGAACGGGAGGTAGCACGGGATACGCAGTATTTT CASSLEREVARDTQYF
TRBJ1-4 - 16 TRBV7-2 - TGTGCCAGCAGCTTAGTAGGGGCCGGGAGCTTTGAAAAACTGTTTTTT CASSLVGAGSFEKLFF
TRBJ2-6 TRBD1 19 TRBV27 - TGTGCCAGCAGTCGATTACCGGGACAGGGGGCGGCCGGGGCCAACGTCCTGACTTTC CASSRLPGQGAAGANVLTF
TRBJ2-1 - 15 TRBV27 - TGTGCCAGCAGTTCCTCGACAGTCTCCTACAATGAGCAGTTCTTC CASSSSTVSYNEQFF
TRBJ2-3 TRBD2 18 TRBV2 - TGTGCCAGCAGTGATGCCTTGATACTAGCGGGAGGGACAGATACGCAGTATTTT CASSDALILAGGTDTQYF
TRBJ1-2 TRBD1 15 TRBV27 - TGTGCCAGCAGTTTACGAGCAGGGGGGTTCTATGGCTACACCTTC CASSLRAGGFYGYTF
TRBJ2-3 - 15 TRBV19 - TGTGCCAGTAGTCCCTCGGCTAGCGGCACAGATACGCAGTATTTT CASSPSASGTDTQYF
TRBJ1-1 TRBD1 20 TRBV9 - TGTGCCAGCAGCCCGCCCCCGGGGGGACAGGGGATTTTTTGGGGCACTGAAGCTTTCTTT CASSPPPGGQGIFWGTEAFF
TRBJ2-1 - 15 TRBV7-8 - - CASSLEWGKGAGGFF
TRBJ1-2 - 16 TRBV28 - TGTGCCAGCAGTTTTTGGCAGGGGATTGAGTCGTATGGCTACACCTTC CASSFWQGIESYGYTF
TRBJ2-3 TRBD2 16 TRBV2 - TGTGCCAGCACCGGGACTAGCGGCTCTAGCACAGATACGCAGTATTTT CASTGTSGSSTDTQYF
TRBJ2-7 - 13 TRBV11-2 - TGTGCCAGCAGCTTAGATCGGGGCTACGAGCAGTACTTC CASSLDRGYEQYF
TRBJ1-1 - 15 TRBV10-3 once TGTGCCATCTCCCCCTTTGAGGGATGGAGCACTGAAGCTTTCTTT CAISPFEGWSTEAFF
TRBJ1-2 - 16 TRBV5-1 - TGCGCCAGCAGCTTGTCTCCCGACAGAGTGAAGGATGGCTACACCTTC CASSLSPDRVKDGYTF
TRBJ2-7 TRBD2 19 TRBV19 - TGTGCCAGTAGTACCCCGCTGTTTCTAGCGGGAGAGCGTCCCTACGAGCAGTACTTC CASSTPLFLAGERPYEQYF
TRBJ2-7 - 18 TRBV27 - TGTGCCAGCGCCGCTGTTTGGTTCAGGGGCTTCTCCTCCTACGAGCAGTACTTC CASAAVWFRGFSSYEQYF
TRBJ1-1 - 14 TRBV7-9 - TGTGCCAGCAGCTTAAGTAAAAGTCCCCCGGGAGCTTTCTTT CASSLSKSPPGAFF
TRBJ2-7 - 16 TRBV5-8 - TGTGCCAGCAGCTTGTTCGAGGGAGATCGTAACTACGAGCAGTACTTC CASSLFEGDRNYEQYF
TRBJ2-1 TRBD1 14 TRBV11-3 once TGTGCCAGCAGCGACCGGGACAGGGGCGATGAGCAGTTCTTC CASSDRDRGDEQFF
TRBJ2-7 - 15 TRBV27 - TGTGCCAGCTTAAGGGACCCAGGGGCATCCTACGAGCAGTACTTC CASLRDPGASYEQYF
TRBJ2-1 - 16 TRBV6-5 - TGTGCCAGCAGTTACCAGGCTGAGCGGCCACGGAATGAGCAGTTCTTC CASSYQAERPRNEQFF